Here is one T cell receptor (beta chain) with its context. Trimming pared 7 bases from V and 6 bases from J, leaving 17 bases between. Germline CDR1 MNHEY, CDR2 SVGAGI. This CDR3 region has 14 residues. Sequencing used immunoSEQ multiplex PCR; TCRdb keeps in-frame clones, though not all of them. This sample yields roughly 84,000 clones, of which 87% are seen a single time; approximately 10% belongs to the top ten. This sample was included in a study of T cell responses to AZD1222 COVID-19 vaccine. The V and J genes are TRBV6-5 and TRBJ2-3; D unresolved. This receptor was identified in an adult who received the AZD1222 COVID-19 vaccine. The specimen was peripheral blood, collected 28 days after the second AZD1222 dose. CDR3 DNA: TGTGCCAGCAAGGTTGGGCCACCAAGGGATACGCAGTATTTT. Its protein product is CASKVGPPRDTQYF.